The rows below give T cell receptor beta chains drawn from one sample of a study of T cell repertoires in aging, cancer and after chemotherapy. MiXCR, run by TCRdb on the multiplex PCR reads, gives a single entry per CDR3 protein. Of thousands of distinct CDR3 sequences listed, about 32% were seen once; the top ten hold 7.5% to 10%. Sequencing was done on a sample of blood. These receptors were obtained from a human donor with a blood cancer. CDR3s include the opening cysteine and the closing phenylalanine or tryptophan. The order of the fields is J gene, V gene, D gene, CDR3 length, clone size, CDR3 DNA, CDR3 protein. A D gene is named only where the DNA matches it firmly. Size values are once, few and many counts, or a class for expanded clones, and some rows have none.

>TRBJ2-2|TRBV6-1|NA|14|medium-sized
TGTGCCAGCAGTTTTAGAACGAACACCGGGGAGCTGTTTTTT
CASSFRTNTGELFF
>TRBJ1-4|TRBV6-6|NA|14|few
TGTGCCAGCCGAAAGGACAGACAAAATGAAAAACTGTTTTTT
CASRKDRQNEKLFF
>TRBJ2-3|TRBV15|NA|15|once
TGTGCCACCAGCAGAGATGAAATTGTCACAGAAACGCAGTATTTT
CATSRDEIVTETQYF
>TRBJ1-2|TRBV19|TRBD1|15|few
TGTGCCAGTAGTCCAGCGGGACAGGGGTTCCATGGCTACACCTTC
CASSPAGQGFHGYTF
>TRBJ1-5|TRBV10-1|TRBD1|15|NA
TGCGCCAGCAGTGAGGGACAGGGGGGAAATCAGCCCCAGCATTTT
CASSEGQGGNQPQHF
>TRBJ2-3|TRBV13|TRBD2|16|NA
TGTGCCAGCACCTCCCTTTGGGGAGGGGCCTCCGATACGCAGTATTTT
CASTSLWGGASDTQYF
>TRBJ2-1|TRBV5-1|NA|16|NA
TGCGCCAGCAGCTTGGTGCCCCCCGACAGAAGCAATGAGCAGTTCTTC
CASSLVPPDRSNEQFF
>TRBJ1-2|TRBV29-1|NA|13|medium-sized
TGCAGCGCCTCCGGGGCCCTCGGCTATGGCTACACCTTC
CSASGALGYGYTF
>TRBJ2-5|TRBV6-6|TRBD2|15|few
TGTGCCAGCAGTCCCCCGCGGGGGGCGGGGGAGACCCAGTACTTC
CASSPPRGAGETQYF
>TRBJ1-2|TRBV7-2|NA|14|NA
TGTGCCAGCAGCTTAGCCAGGGCCGGCTATGGCTACACCTTC
CASSLARAGYGYTF
>TRBJ1-4|TRBV6-2/TRBV6-3|NA|15|NA
TGTGCCAGCCCCACGAGGGCTTGGGGGCCGGGCAAACTGTTTTTT
CASPTRAWGPGKLFF
>TRBJ2-6|TRBV4-2|NA|17|few
TGTGCCAGCAGCCTGACGGGGGCAGTTTCTGGGGCCAACGTCCTGACTTTC
CASSLTGAVSGANVLTF
>TRBJ2-3|TRBV11-2|NA|11|NA
TGTGCCAGCAGCTTGGTGGGTACGCAGTATTTT
CASSLVGTQYF
>TRBJ2-5|TRBV6-5|NA|14|NA
TGTGCCAGCAGTTACTCGTCTGCTGCGGAGACCCAGTACTTC
CASSYSSAAETQYF
>TRBJ1-4|TRBV6-2/TRBV6-3|NA|13|NA
TGTGCCAGCAGTTACAAGGACAGAGAAAAACTGTTTTTT
CASSYKDREKLFF
>TRBJ1-2|TRBV12-3/TRBV12-4|TRBD1|14|few
TGTGCCAGCAGGGACGGGACAGGAGTCTATGGCTACACCTTC
CASRDGTGVYGYTF
>TRBJ2-7|TRBV12-3/TRBV12-4|TRBD1|15|NA
TGTGCCAGCAGTTTTGATTTGGGACAGGACCCTTGGCAGTACTTC
CASSFDLGQDPWQYF
>TRBJ1-1|TRBV12-3/TRBV12-4|NA|13|NA
TGTGCCAGCAGTCCGGGGACATACACTGAAGCTTTCTTT
CASSPGTYTEAFF
>TRBJ2-7|TRBV6-1|NA|14|few
TGTGCCATCAGTCCGCGGTTAGACTCCTACGAGCAGTACTTC
CAISPRLDSYEQYF
>TRBJ2-2|TRBV7-2|TRBD1|17|medium-sized
TGTGCCAGCAGCCTGGACAGGGGGCGTCGTAGGACCGGGGAGCTGTTTTTT
CASSLDRGRRRTGELFF
>TRBJ2-1|TRBV20-1|NA|13|NA
TGCAGTGCCGAGGGGGTTTCCTACAATGAGCAGTTCTTC
CSAEGVSYNEQFF
>TRBJ1-1|TRBV9|NA|14|once
TGTGCCAGCAGCGTGGGACAACGGAACACTGAAGCTTTCTTT
CASSVGQRNTEAFF
>TRBJ2-1|TRBV6-6|TRBD2|15|medium-sized
TGTGCCAGCAGCAGCGGGGGACGCTCCTACAATGAGCAGTTCTTC
CASSSGGRSYNEQFF
>TRBJ2-5|TRBV6-5|TRBD1|13|few
TGTGCCAGCAGAGGACAGGGACAAGAGACCCAGTACTTC
CASRGQGQETQYF
>TRBJ1-1|TRBV6-5|NA|14|few
TGTGCCAGCAGTTACTCTACAGGGAACACTGAAGCTTTCTTT
CASSYSTGNTEAFF
>TRBJ2-3|TRBV5-1|NA|15|few
TGCGCCAGCTCCACCATAGCGGCTAGCACAGATACGCAGTATTTT
CASSTIAASTDTQYF
>TRBJ2-6|TRBV19|TRBD1|19|medium-sized
TGTGCCAGTAGTGTGCTATTGCGGGACAGGGGTCCTGGGGCCAACGTCCTGACTTTC
CASSVLLRDRGPGANVLTF
>TRBJ2-3|TRBV11-3|TRBD2|22|medium-sized
TGTGCCAGCAGCCCCGTGTGGCGGGAGGAAGCGGACTCTCTTACTAGCACAGATACGCAGTATTTT
CASSPVWREEADSLTSTDTQYF
>TRBJ2-3|TRBV18|TRBD1|14|NA
TGTGCCAGCTCACCAATGCAGGGGGCAGATACGCAGTATTTT
CASSPMQGADTQYF
>TRBJ2-7|TRBV6-6|NA|15|NA
TGTGCCAGCAGTTATCACCGGAAAGGGAATACCGAGCAGTACTTC
CASSYHRKGNTEQYF
>TRBJ1-4|TRBV7-2|TRBD1|16|few
TGTGCCAGCAGTCGTGGACAGGGCGCAACTAATGAAAAACTGTTTTTT
CASSRGQGATNEKLFF
>TRBJ2-7|TRBV6-2/TRBV6-3|TRBD2|17|NA
TGTGCCAGCAGTTACTCATCCGGGGACTACTTCTCCTACGAGCAGTACTTC
CASSYSSGDYFSYEQYF
>TRBJ2-7|TRBV4-1|TRBD1|14|NA
TGCGCCAGCAGCCGCGGACAGGGGGTCTACGAGCAGTACTTC
CASSRGQGVYEQYF
>TRBJ2-3|TRBV7-2|NA|13|few
TGTGCCAGCAGCTTCTCCCGCACAGATACGCAGTATTTT
CASSFSRTDTQYF
>TRBJ2-5|TRBV7-9|TRBD1|14|once
TGTGCCAGCAGCGTAGGGGGCTTCCAAGAGACCCAGTACTTC
CASSVGGFQETQYF
>TRBJ1-5|TRBV6-6|NA|14|few
TGTGCCAGCAGTTCCCAGGGAGGCAATCAGCCCCAGCATTTT
CASSSQGGNQPQHF
>TRBJ1-2|TRBV19|NA|14|medium-sized
TGTGCCAGTAGTATAGCTGAGACGTCTCGTGGCTACACCTTC
CASSIAETSRGYTF
>TRBJ1-1|TRBV6-1|TRBD1|14|NA
TGTGCCAGCACATCGACAGGGGAGGGGACTGAAGCTTTCTTT
CASTSTGEGTEAFF
>TRBJ2-1|TRBV18|NA|15|medium-sized
TGTGCCAGCTCACCAACCCCTGCAGGAGGCGATGAGCAGTTCTTC
CASSPTPAGGDEQFF
>TRBJ2-1|TRBV5-5|NA|13|NA
TGTGCCAGCAGCGGAAACAGGTGGCGTGAGCAGTTCTTC
CASSGNRWREQFF
>TRBJ1-1|TRBV5-4|NA|18|NA
TGTGCCAGCAGCTCATTATTCACAGGTACGCTCCATAACACTGAAGCTTTCTTT
CASSSLFTGTLHNTEAFF
>TRBJ2-1|TRBV13|TRBD2|18|NA
TGTGCCAGCAGCGTAGGAGCAAGCGGGGGGGCTTCCTACAATGAGCAGTTCTTC
CASSVGASGGASYNEQFF